This TCR beta chain was captured in a study of blood T cell repertoires in COVID-19 (TCRdb year 2020). About the investigation overall: Samples covering the acute and convalescent phases of COVID-19 were provided by collaborators in the United States, Italy and Spain. The material from the prospective study consisted of cDNA or gDNA derived from T cells, B-cell-depleted T cells, or PBMCs. The dataset comprised deeply sampled blood TCRbeta repertoires from subjects exposed to, actively infected with, or recovered from COVID-19. The repertoires were released in a freely available public database meant as a resource for research on the immune response to SARS-CoV-2. The samples were drawn from two sources: the first 160 participants of the ongoing ImmuneRACE study, and over 950 subjects contributed by 6 global collaborators. The sample metadata nearly always contained a de-identified subject ID, COVID-19 status, age in years and sex. Where available, HLA class I and class II types were obtained from metadata supplied by the sample provider rather than from assay-based typing.

On this clone: The antigen it recognizes is unknown. There are no base qualities to consult, and no much larger clone falls within one base.

Taken from cysteine to phenylalanine, the CDR3 has 14 residues. The sequence is cut down to CDR3 DNA, 42 bases in frame from base 1. From the germline V gene (reference sequence), CDR1 is GTSNPN and CDR2 is SVGIG. V lost 7 bases and J lost 2 bases, and the count of bases not matched to a germline gene is 5. General findings and caveats noted by the study authors: The quantity of clinical and demographic metadata differed by source and by participant and was supplied without curation.

Participants in the prospective study were enrolled through a virtual design, were aged roughly 18 to 100 years, and lived in approximately 25 United States geographic areas. In the prospective study, participants were assigned to cohorts based on the clinical history participants reported in a screening survey and a study questionnaire. Exposed participants had been in contact, within 2 weeks of entering the study, with a person who had a PCR-confirmed or clinician-diagnosed case of COVID-19. Each participant in the prospective study had whole blood, serum and a nasopharyngeal or oropharyngeal swab collected by mobile phlebotomists. Over an approximately 2-month period, participants in the prospective study had the option of providing additional blood draws and questionnaires. Prospective study blood samples were shipped either frozen or at room temperature before DNA extraction. The immunoSEQ Assay, a bias-controlled multiplex PCR, was used to amplify TCRbeta CDR3 regions from genomic DNA. On the authors' methods: Within the assay, amplification of reference gene primers was used to estimate how many nucleated cells each sample contained. To quantify the absolute abundance of each unique TCRbeta CDR3 rearrangement, sequence reads were collapsed and filtered. For each sample, productive Simpson clonality was calculated as the square root of Simpson's diversity index across productive rearrangements. This immuneACCESS table, as held by TCRdb, lists in-frame sequences with V and J called but not all clones. Of the missing ones, under half trace to an unresolved V gene in checked studies; the others have no known cause. Clonal size and the V and J genes are those of that table, whereas D and trimming came from the DNA. The sample table records about 220,000 clones; around 90% of these occur just once. The top ten constitute roughly 15% of the sample.

Sequencing input: PBMCs or T cells enriched from blood (not recorded which). The chain was built from TRBV30 and TRBJ2-2; 9 of the junction bases match TRBD2. This receptor was obtained from a man aged 30-40 years who had been exposed to COVID-19. The CDR3 has the sequence CASGGGVNTGELFF. The bases are TGTGCCTCCGGCGGGGGGGTCAACACCGGGGAGCTGTTTTTT.